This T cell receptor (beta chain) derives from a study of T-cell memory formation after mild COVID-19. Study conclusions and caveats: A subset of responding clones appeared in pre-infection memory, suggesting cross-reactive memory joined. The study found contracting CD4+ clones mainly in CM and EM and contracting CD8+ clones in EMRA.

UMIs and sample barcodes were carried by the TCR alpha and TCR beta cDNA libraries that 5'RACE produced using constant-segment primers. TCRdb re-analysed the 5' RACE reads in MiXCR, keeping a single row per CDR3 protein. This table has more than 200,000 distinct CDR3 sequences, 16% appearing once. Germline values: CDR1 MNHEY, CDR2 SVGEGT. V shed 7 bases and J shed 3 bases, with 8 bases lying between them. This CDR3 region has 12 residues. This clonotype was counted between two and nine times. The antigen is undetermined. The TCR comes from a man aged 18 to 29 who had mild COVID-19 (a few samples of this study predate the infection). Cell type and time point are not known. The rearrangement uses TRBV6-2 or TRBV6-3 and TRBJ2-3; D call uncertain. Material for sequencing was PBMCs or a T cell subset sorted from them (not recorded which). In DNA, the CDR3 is TGTGCCAGCAAGGCAGGAACAGATACGCAGTATTTT. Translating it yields CASKAGTDTQYF.